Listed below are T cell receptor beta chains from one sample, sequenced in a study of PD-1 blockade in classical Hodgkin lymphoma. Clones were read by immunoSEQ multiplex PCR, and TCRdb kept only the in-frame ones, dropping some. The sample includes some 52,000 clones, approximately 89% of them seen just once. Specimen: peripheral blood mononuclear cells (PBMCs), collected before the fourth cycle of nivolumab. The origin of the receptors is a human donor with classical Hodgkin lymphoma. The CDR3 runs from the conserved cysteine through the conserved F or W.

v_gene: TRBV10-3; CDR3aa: CAIGTGGIDTQYF
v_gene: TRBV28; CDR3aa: CASSWTGGNTGELFF
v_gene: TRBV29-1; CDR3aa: CSVDSTQEPGQFF
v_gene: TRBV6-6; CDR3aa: CASSRDSGRTYEQYF
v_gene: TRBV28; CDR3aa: CASSTTAWEKLFF
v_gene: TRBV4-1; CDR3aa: CASSHTSGNYGYTF
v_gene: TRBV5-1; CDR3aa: CASSSVHARSYEQYF
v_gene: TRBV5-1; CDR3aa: CASSLPGTGSTDTQYF
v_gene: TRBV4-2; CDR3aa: CASSQEGGGVAEAFF
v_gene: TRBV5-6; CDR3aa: CASSRQGREQYF
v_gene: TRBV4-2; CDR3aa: CASSQALDRYTEAFF
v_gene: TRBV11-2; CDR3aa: CASSKQGFHGETQYF
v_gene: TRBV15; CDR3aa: CATSNSGAGTGELFF
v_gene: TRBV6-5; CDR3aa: CASSYGGEQFF
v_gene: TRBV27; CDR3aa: CASSSLAGARETQYF
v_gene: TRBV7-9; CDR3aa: CASSLGTGGGNQPQHF
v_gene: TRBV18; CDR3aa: CASSPQTVGQTQYF
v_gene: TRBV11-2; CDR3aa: CASSFGTVNTEAFF
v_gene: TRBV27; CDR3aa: CASSHRETYEQYF
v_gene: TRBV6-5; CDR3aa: CASSYSRDPNYGYTF
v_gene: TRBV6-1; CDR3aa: CASSDYDRNTGELFF
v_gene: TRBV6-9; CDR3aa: CARGGSNQPQHF
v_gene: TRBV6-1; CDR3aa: CASTTSGAYNEQFF
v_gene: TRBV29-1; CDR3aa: CSVEASAYEQYF
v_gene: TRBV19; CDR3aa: CASSSGRGSYEQYF
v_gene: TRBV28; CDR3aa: CASSLTRLEYGYTF
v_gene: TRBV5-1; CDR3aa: CASSAQTGTGEQFF
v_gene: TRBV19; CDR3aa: CASSRGRGYEQYF
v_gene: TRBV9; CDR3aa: CASSVARTGHLSGANVLTF
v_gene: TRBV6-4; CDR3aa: CASSDTGLTGELFF
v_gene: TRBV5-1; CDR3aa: CASSLPTGTLKETQYF
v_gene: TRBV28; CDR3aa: CASRTGGSNQPQHF
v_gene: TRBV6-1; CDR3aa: CASSPWGLNTGELFF
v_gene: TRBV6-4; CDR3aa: CASSDFGVSTDTQYF
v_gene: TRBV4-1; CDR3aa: CASSSGRGDEKLFF
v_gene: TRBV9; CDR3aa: CASSGKGEGRELFF
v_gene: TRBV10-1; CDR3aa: CASSDRTTGGNQPQHF
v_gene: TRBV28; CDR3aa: CASSSLGWGTELYEQYF
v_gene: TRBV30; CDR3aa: CAWVLNTEAFF
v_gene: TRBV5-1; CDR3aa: CASSPGQETQYF
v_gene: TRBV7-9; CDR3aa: CASSLRRVNTEAFF
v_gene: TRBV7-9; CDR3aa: CASSLDGNYGYTF